Following are 5 T cell receptor beta chains from one sample sequenced in a study of tumor-infiltrating lymphocytes in localized non-small cell lung cancer. Profiled with immunoSEQ multiplex PCR; TCRdb holds only in-frame clones, not every one. The table shows approximately 15,000 clones, with about three quarters occurring only once. Sequenced input: lung tumor tissue. Receptors originate from a human donor with non-small cell lung cancer.

This chain links TRBV6-5 with TRBJ2-5, with D perhaps assigned TRBD1 or TRBD2 (5 bases each). V lost 2 bases and J lost 2, with 9 bases in between. There are 14 residues in the CDR3. Germline CDR1 and CDR2: MNHEY and SVGAGI. The CDR3 DNA sequence: TGTGCCAGCAGTTACCTCAGGGAGCAAGAGACCCAGTACTTC. Its translation is CASSYLREQETQYF.

This sequence joins TRBV4-3 and TRBJ2-5, with TRBD2 matching over 9 bases. V dropped 0 bases and J dropped 4; count of bases not matched to a gene: 6. CDR3 length: 16 residues. Germline V gives CDR1 LGHNA, CDR2 YSLEER. Here the CDR3 DNA reads TGCGCCAGCAGCCAAGATCGGGGTAGCGGGAGAGAGACCCAGTACTTC. The encoded protein is CASSQDRGSGRETQYF.

The chain has TRBV29-1 and TRBJ2-7; 10 nucleotides match TRBD2. Per germline, CDR1 SQVTM and CDR2 ANQGSEA. V lost 5 bases, J lost 1 base, and 5 bases stayed unmatched. The CDR3 spans 14 residues. The CDR3 spells CSVRGSGRSYEQYF. CDR3 coding DNA: TGCAGCGTTAGGGGTAGCGGGAGGTCCTACGAGCAGTACTTC.

This clone was seen a single time. The J gene is TRBJ2-6, the V gene TRBV19; the D is unclear. CDR1 is LNHDA, CDR2 SQIVND, per germline (reference sequence). The CDR3 is 17 amino acids. The V end was cut by 6 bases, the J end by 0 bases, with 15 bases between. The CDR3 loop is CASSSRGWGSGANVLTF. CDR3 DNA: TGTGCCAGTAGCTCCCGAGGTTGGGGCTCTGGGGCCAACGTCCTGACTTTC.

This clone is labeled as medium-sized. The chain couples TRBV10-3 to TRBJ1-1, with TRBD1 identical over 9 bases. This CDR3 is built from 13 residues. Trimming at V came to 8 bases and at J to 0 bases, leaving 1 base not matched to a gene. Germline values: CDR1 ENHRY, CDR2 SYGVKD. This chain's CDR3 is CAIRTGVNTEAFF. The CDR3 region has the DNA TGTGCCATCCGGACAGGGGTGAACACTGAAGCTTTCTTT.